This record looks at one T cell receptor beta chain sequence and its context. In the original analysis: Researchers report that nucleated cell counts were estimated from reference gene primer amplification. The repertoire was sequenced with immunoSEQ multiplex PCR; TCRdb's copy has only in-frame clones and lacks some. The V and J calls and the clone size are those of that table, but D and trimming were determined from the DNA. This sample has around 300,000 clones, with about 90% found just once. The data were obtained in a study of blood T cell repertoires in COVID-19. Study context: Sites in the United States, Italy and Spain provided acute and convalescent COVID-19 samples. PBMCs, B-cell-depleted T cells, or T cells were the source of the cDNA or gDNA that made up the material.

V lost 3 bases to trimming and J lost 7 bases; unmatched junction nucleotides: 5. The CDR3 spans 13 residues. Germline V lookup: CDR1 SGHRS, CDR2 YFSETQ. The sequenced material came from peripheral blood. This clonotype was obtained from a man aged 18 to 29 with active or convalescent COVID-19. The chain uses TRBV5-1 and TRBJ2-7; 9 positions match TRBD1. CDR3 region: CASSWGQGEEQYF. The CDR3 nucleotides read TGCGCCAGCAGCTGGGGACAGGGTGAAGAGCAGTACTTC.